Sequencing of this T cell receptor (beta chain) was carried out in a study of cytomegalovirus exposure and HLA in healthy donors. Looked up from germline, CDR1 is KGHSH and CDR2 is LQKENI. With 3 bases clipped from V and 5 bases from J, the junction kept 8 bases outside the gene matches. The CDR3 spans 16 residues. PCR employed 60 Vbeta and 13 Jbeta primers. Assay used: immunoSEQ multiplex PCR; TCRdb lists only in-frame clones, some missing. The sample holds roughly 150,000 clones, about 71% seen once. Sequencing used PBMCs. This clonotype originated in a woman between 55 and 75 years old in good health and CMV-seropositive. This chain uses TRBV18 with TRBJ1-1, with 11 bases lining up with TRBD1. The CDR3, as DNA: TGTGCCAGCTCACCTAGGGACAGGGGGAGGGTTACTGAAGCTTTCTTT. Protein sequence: CASSPRDRGRVTEAFF. Based on the CDR3 plus reference TRBV18 and TRBJ1-1, the full variable domain is NAGVMQNPRHLVRRRGQEARLRCSPMKGHSHVYWYRQLPEEGLKFMVYLQKENIIDESGMPKERFSAEFPKEGPSILRIQQVVRGDSAAYFCASSPRDRGRVTEAFFGQGTRLTVV.